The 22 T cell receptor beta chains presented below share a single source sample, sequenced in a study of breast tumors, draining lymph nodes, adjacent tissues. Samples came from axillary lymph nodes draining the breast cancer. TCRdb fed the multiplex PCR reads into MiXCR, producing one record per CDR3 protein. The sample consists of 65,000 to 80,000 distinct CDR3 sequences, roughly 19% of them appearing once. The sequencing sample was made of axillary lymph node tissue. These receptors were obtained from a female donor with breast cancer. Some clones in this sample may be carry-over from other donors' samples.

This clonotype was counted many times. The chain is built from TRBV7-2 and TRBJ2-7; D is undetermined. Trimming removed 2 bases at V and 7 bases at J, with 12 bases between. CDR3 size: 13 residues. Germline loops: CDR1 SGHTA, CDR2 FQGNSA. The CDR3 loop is CASSLRTIREQYF. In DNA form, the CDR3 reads TGTGCCAGCAGCTTACGGACCATCCGAGAGCAGTACTTC.

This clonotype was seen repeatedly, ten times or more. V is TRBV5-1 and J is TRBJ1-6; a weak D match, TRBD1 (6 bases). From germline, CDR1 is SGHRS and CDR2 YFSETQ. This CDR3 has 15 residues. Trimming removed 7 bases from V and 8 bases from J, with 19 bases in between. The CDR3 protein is CASAQDSARHSPLHF. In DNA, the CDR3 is TGCGCCAGCGCTCAGGACAGCGCCAGGCATTCACCCCTCCACTTT.

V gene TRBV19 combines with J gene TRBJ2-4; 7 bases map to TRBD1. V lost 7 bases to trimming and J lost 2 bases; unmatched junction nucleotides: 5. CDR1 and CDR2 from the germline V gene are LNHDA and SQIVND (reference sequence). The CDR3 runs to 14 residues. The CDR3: CASNPTGTKNIQYF. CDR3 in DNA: TGTGCCAGTAACCCGACAGGGACCAAAAACATTCAGTACTTC.

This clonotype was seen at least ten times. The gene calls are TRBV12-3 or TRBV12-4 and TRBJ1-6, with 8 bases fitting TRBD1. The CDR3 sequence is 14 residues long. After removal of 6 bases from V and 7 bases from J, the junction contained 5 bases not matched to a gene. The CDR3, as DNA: TGTGCCAGCAGGACAGGGGCAGAGAATTCACCCCTCCACTTT. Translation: CASRTGAENSPLHF.

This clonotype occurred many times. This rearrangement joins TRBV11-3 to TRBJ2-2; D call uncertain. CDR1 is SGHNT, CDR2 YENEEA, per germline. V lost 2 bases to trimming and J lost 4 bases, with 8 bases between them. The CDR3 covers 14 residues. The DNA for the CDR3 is TGTGCCAGCAGCTTATCCTACCCCACCGGGGAGCTGTTTTTT. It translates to CASSLSYPTGELFF. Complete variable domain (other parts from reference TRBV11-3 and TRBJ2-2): EAGVVQSPRYKIIEKKQPVAFWCNPISGHNTLYWYLQNLGQGPELLIRYENEEAVDDSQLPKDRFSAERLKGVDSTLKIQPAELGDSAVYLCASSLSYPTGELFFGEGSRLTVL.

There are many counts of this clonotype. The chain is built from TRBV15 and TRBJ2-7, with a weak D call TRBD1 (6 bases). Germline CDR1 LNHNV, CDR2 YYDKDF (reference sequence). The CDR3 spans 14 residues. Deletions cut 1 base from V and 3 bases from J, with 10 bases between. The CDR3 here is CATSRGTAFYEQYF. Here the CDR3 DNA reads TGTGCCACCAGCAGAGGGACAGCATTCTACGAGCAGTACTTC. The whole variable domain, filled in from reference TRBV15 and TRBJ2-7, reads DAMVIQNPRYQVTQFGKPVTLSCSQTLNHNVMYWYQQKSSQAPKLLFHYYDKDFNNEADTPDNFQSRRPNTSFCFLDIRSPGLGDTAMYLCATSRGTAFYEQYFGPGTRLTVT.

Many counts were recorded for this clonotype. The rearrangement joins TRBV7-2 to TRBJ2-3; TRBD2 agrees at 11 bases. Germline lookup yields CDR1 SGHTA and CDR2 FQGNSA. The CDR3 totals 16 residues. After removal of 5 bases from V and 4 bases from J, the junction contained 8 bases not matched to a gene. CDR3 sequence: CASSDATSGSPDTQYF. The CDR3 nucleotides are TGTGCCAGCAGCGACGCAACTAGCGGGAGCCCAGATACGCAGTATTTT.

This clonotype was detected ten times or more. The CDR3 loop is CATSNGAAAGEKLFF. The CDR3 DNA is TGTGCCACCAGCAATGGTGCCGCGGCGGGGGAAAAACTGTTTTTT. This sequence joins TRBV15 and TRBJ1-4; the D is unclear. CDR1 is LNHNV, CDR2 YYDKDF, per germline (reference sequence). The CDR3 is 15 amino acids. V dropped 4 bases and J dropped 8 bases, with 17 bases sitting between them.

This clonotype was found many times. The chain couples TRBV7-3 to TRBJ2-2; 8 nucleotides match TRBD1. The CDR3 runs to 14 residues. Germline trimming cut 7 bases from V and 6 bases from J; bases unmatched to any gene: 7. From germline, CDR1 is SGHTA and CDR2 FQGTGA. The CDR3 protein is CASKPGGEAGELFF. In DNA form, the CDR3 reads TGTGCCAGCAAACCAGGGGGCGAGGCCGGGGAGCTGTTTTTT.

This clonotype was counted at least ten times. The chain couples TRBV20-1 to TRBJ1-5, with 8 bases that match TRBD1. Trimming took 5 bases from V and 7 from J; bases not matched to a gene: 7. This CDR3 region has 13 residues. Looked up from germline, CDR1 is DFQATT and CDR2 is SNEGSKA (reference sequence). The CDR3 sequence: CSASQGARQPQHF. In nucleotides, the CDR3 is TGCAGTGCTTCCCAGGGGGCGCGGCAGCCCCAGCATTTT.

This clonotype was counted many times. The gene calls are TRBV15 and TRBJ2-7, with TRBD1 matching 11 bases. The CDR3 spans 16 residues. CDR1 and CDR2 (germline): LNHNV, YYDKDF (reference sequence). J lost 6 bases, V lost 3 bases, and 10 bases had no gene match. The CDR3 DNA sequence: TGTGCCACCAGCAGGGGTCGGACAGGGGGCTCGGGCGAGCAGTACTTC. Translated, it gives CATSRGRTGGSGEQYF. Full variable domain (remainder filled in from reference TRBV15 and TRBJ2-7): DAMVIQNPRYQVTQFGKPVTLSCSQTLNHNVMYWYQQKSSQAPKLLFHYYDKDFNNEADTPDNFQSRRPNTSFCFLDIRSPGLGDTAMYLCATSRGRTGGSGEQYFGPGTRLTVT.

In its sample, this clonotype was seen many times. DNA for the CDR3: TGTGCCAGCAGTCCAGACAGGAGAGGGCAGTTCTTC. Its protein product is CASSPDRRGQFF. The J gene is TRBJ2-1, the V gene TRBV6-2 or TRBV6-3; maybe TRBD1 (6 bases). This CDR3 is 12 amino acids long. The V gene's germline CDR1 is MNHEY and CDR2 SVGEGT. V lost 5 bases and J 12 bases, leaving 14 bases between the germline ends.

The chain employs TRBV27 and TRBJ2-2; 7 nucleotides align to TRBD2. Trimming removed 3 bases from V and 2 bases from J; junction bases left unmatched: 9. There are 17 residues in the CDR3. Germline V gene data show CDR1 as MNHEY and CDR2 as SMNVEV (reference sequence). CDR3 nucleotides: TGTGCCAGCAGTTTTCAGCGGGGTGGGGTAAACACCGGGGAGCTGTTTTTT. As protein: CASSFQRGGVNTGELFF.

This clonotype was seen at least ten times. The CDR3 here is CASSRGWGTGDEKLFF. The CDR3 nucleotides are TGTGCCAGCAGCCGGGGGTGGGGGACAGGAGATGAAAAACTGTTTTTT. V is TRBV7-2 and J is TRBJ1-4; 8 bases line up with TRBD1. This CDR3 contains 16 residues. The V gene's germline CDR1 is SGHTA and CDR2 FQGNSA. The J segment lost 6 bases and the V segment lost 5 bases, leaving 11 bases of the junction unmatched. Based on the CDR3 plus reference TRBV7-2 and TRBJ1-4, the full variable domain is GAGVSQSPSNKVTEKGKDVELRCDPISGHTALYWYRQSLGQGLEFLIYFQGNSAPDKSGLPSDRFSAERTGGSVSTLTIQRTQQEDSAVYLCASSRGWGTGDEKLFFGSGTQLSVL.

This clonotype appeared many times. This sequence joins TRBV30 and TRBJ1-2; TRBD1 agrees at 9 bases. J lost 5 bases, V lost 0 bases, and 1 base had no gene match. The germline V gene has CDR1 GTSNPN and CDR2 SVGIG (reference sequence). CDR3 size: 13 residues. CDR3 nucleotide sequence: TGTGCCTGGAGTGTAGGGACAGGGTATGGCTACACCTTC. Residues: CAWSVGTGYGYTF.

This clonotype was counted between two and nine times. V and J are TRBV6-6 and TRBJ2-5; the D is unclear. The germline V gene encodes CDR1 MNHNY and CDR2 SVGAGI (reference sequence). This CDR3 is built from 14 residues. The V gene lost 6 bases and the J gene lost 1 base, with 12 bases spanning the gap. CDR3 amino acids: CASRPARFQETQYF. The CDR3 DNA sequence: TGTGCCAGCAGGCCGGCTAGGTTCCAAGAGACCCAGTACTTC.

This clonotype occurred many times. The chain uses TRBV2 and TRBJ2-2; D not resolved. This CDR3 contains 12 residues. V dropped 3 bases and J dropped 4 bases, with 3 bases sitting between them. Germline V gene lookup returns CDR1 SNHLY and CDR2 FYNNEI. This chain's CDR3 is CASSDFTGELFF. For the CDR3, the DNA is TGTGCCAGCAGTGATTTCACCGGGGAGCTGTTTTTT.

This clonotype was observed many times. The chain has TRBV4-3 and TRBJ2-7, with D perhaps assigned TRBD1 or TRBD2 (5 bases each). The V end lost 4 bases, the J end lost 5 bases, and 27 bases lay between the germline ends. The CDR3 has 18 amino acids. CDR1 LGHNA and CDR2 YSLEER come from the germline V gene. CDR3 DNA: TGCGCCAGCAGCCCAGATATGGGGGAGCGGCCTGCCCCCAACGAGCAGTACTTC. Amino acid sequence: CASSPDMGERPAPNEQYF.

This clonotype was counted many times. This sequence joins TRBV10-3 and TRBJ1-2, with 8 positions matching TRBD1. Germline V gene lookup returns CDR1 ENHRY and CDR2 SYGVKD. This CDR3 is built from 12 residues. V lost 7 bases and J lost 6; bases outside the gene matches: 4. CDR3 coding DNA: TGTGCCATCACCGACAGGGGCCATGGCTACACCTTC. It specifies CAITDRGHGYTF.

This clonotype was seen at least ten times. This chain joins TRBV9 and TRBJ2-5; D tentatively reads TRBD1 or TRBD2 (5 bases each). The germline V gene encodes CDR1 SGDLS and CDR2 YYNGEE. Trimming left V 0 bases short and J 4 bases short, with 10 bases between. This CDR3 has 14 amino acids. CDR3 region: CASSVESGTETQYF. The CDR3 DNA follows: TGTGCCAGCAGCGTAGAGTCAGGGACAGAGACCCAGTACTTC.

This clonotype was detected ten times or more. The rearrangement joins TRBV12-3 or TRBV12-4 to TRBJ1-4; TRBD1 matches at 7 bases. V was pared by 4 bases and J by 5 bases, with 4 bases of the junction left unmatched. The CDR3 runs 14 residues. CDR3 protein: CASSSLQGNEKLFF. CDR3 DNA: TGTGCCAGCAGTTCTCTACAGGGGAATGAAAAACTGTTTTTT.

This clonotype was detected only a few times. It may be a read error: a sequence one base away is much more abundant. The CDR3 sequence is CVSSGWGRKTQYF. In nucleotides, the CDR3 is TGTGTCAGCAGCGGGTGGGGGAGAAAGACCCAGTACTTC. The chain combines TRBV11-3 with TRBJ2-5; possibly TRBD2 for D (6 bases). This CDR3 spans 13 amino acids. Germline-derived CDR1 and CDR2 are SGHNT and YENEEA.